One sample yielded the 15 T cell receptor beta chains listed below, sequenced in a study of CD8+ T cells in alopecia areata. Following RNA extraction, reverse transcription yielded cDNA that acted as the sequencing template. Assay: immunoSEQ multiplex PCR; the TCRdb copy retains only in-frame clones and omits some. Among 100,000 to 150,000 clones, approximately 58% were seen once, and the ten largest hold roughly 3.1%. Sequences were obtained from CD4+ T cells sorted from blood. These receptors were collected from a human donor in good health.

The genes are TRBV20-1 and TRBJ1-1, with D maybe TRBD1 (6 bases). The CDR3 sequence is 11 residues long. Looked up from germline, CDR1 is DFQATT and CDR2 is SNEGSKA (reference sequence). Deletions cut 2 bases from V and 7 bases from J, with 8 bases between. The CDR3 DNA reads TGCAGTGCTAGAAAGGACAGTGAAGCTTTCTTT. Amino acid sequence: CSARKDSEAFF.

There are a few counts of this clone. The chain links TRBV29-1 to TRBJ1-4; 10 bases are a match to TRBD1. The CDR3 is 15 amino acids. CDR1 is SQVTM and CDR2 is ANQGSEA in the germline V gene. Germline trimming cut 6 bases from V and 2 bases from J; bases unmatched to any gene: 6. CDR3 sequence: CSVARDRGTNEKLFF. DNA for the CDR3: TGCAGCGTGGCCCGGGACAGGGGTACTAATGAAAAACTGTTTTTT.

This rearrangement joins TRBV6-1 to TRBJ2-3; 9 nucleotides line up with TRBD2. V dropped 11 bases and J dropped 2; count of bases not matched to a gene: 8. Germline lookup yields CDR1 MNHNS and CDR2 SASEGT. The CDR3 runs to 14 residues. The CDR3 coding sequence is TGTGCCGGGAGCGGGGGGTCCCTCACAGATACGCAGTATTTT. This translates into CAGSGGSLTDTQYF.

This clone occurred a few times. The rearrangement joins TRBV30 to TRBJ1-1; 8 bases match TRBD1. This CDR3 comprises 13 residues. V lost 1 base to trimming and J lost 5 bases; unmatched junction nucleotides: 3. CDR1 and CDR2 from the germline V gene are GTSNPN and SVGIG (reference sequence). The CDR3 reads CAWSGTGKTEAFF. CDR3 bases: TGTGCCTGGAGTGGGACAGGGAAAACTGAAGCTTTCTTT.

This chain connects TRBV30 to TRBJ1-2, with unresolved D. Germline V gene sequence: CDR1 GTSNPN, CDR2 SVGIG (reference sequence). The CDR3 covers 13 residues. CDR3: CATEIRFNYGYTF. The CDR3 DNA reads as TGTGCTACCGAAATCAGGTTTAACTATGGCTACACCTTC. Full variable domain (rest looked up from reference TRBV30 and TRBJ1-2): SQTIHQWPATLVQPVGSPLSLECTVEGTSNPNLYWYRQAAGRGLQLLFYSVGIGQISSEVPQNLSASRPQDRQFILSSKKLLLSDSGFYLCATEIRFNYGYTFGSGTRLTVV.

This chain links TRBV18 with TRBJ1-5, with D uncertain. CDR1 is KGHSH and CDR2 is LQKENI in the germline V gene. The CDR3 has 14 amino acids. Trimming pared 3 bases from V and 0 bases from J, leaving 6 bases between. The CDR3 DNA follows: TGTGCCAGCTCACCTGGGTCTAGCAATCAGCCCCAGCATTTT. This sequence encodes CASSPGSSNQPQHF.

In its sample, this clone was seen once. This chain uses TRBV9 with TRBJ2-2, with D possibly being TRBD2 (5 bases). Germline CDR1 is SGDLS and CDR2 is YYNGEE. The CDR3 totals 14 residues. With 3 bases removed from V and 5 bases from J, the gap between germline ends came to 11 bases. The CDR3 DNA follows: TGTGCCAGCAGCGCGGGATTCCTAACCGGGGAGCTGTTTTTT. Protein: CASSAGFLTGELFF.

V is TRBV9 and J is TRBJ1-6; the match to TRBD1 covers 8 bases. The V gene's germline CDR1 is SGDLS and CDR2 YYNGEE. The J segment lost 13 bases and the V segment lost 6 bases, leaving 12 bases of the junction unmatched. CDR3 length equals 14 residues. CDR3 protein: CASTSGQGVGPLHF. In nucleotides, the CDR3 is TGTGCCAGCACCTCAGGACAGGGAGTTGGGCCCCTCCACTTT.

V is TRBV29-1 and J is TRBJ2-7; 11 bases line up with TRBD2. The V gene's germline CDR1 is SQVTM and CDR2 ANQGSEA. Unmatched junction bases numbered 10, after V lost 0 bases and J lost 3 bases. This CDR3 contains 17 residues. This CDR3 reads CSVEDPDSGGAIYEQYF. As DNA, the CDR3 is TGCAGCGTTGAAGATCCGGATAGCGGGGGGGCCATCTACGAGCAGTACTTC.

The chain joins TRBV7-7 to TRBJ2-5, with TRBD1 matching 9 bases. The CDR3 spans 15 residues. The V gene's germline CDR1 is SSHAT and CDR2 FNYEAQ (reference sequence). V lost 4 bases and J lost 2; bases outside the gene matches: 5. CDR3 amino acids: CASSSGQGLQETQYF. CDR3 sequence (DNA): TGTGCCAGCAGCTCGGGACAGGGTTTGCAAGAGACCCAGTACTTC.

This chain joins TRBV6-5 and TRBJ2-7; D might be TRBD2 (5 bases). Germline values: CDR1 MNHEY, CDR2 SVGAGI. V gave up 11 bases and J gave up 6 bases, with 20 bases separating them. This CDR3 has 13 residues. Here the CDR3 DNA reads TGTGCCGCGGCGAAAATCGGACTTCCCGAGCAGTACTTC. This codes for CAAAKIGLPEQYF.

This clone was recorded a few times. V and J are TRBV19 and TRBJ2-5; 12 bases agree with TRBD2. Unmatched junction bases numbered 7, after V lost 4 bases and J lost 7 bases. The CDR3 spans 15 residues. Germline CDR1 is LNHDA and CDR2 is SQIVND (reference sequence). The CDR3 DNA sequence: TGTGCCAGTAGTACCACTAGCGGGGGGCCCGGGACCCAGTACTTC. Translation gives CASSTTSGGPGTQYF. Using reference TRBV19 and TRBJ2-5 for the parts outside the CDR3, the full variable domain is DGGITQSPKYLFRKEGQNVTLSCEQNLNHDAMYWYRQDPGQGLRLIYYSQIVNDFQKGDIAEGYSVSREKKESFPLTVTSAQKNPTAFYLCASSTTSGGPGTQYFGPGTRLLVL.

This clone was detected a few times. The chain carries TRBV4-1 and TRBJ2-3, with D perhaps matching TRBD1 or TRBD2 (5 bases each). The CDR3 extends over 13 amino acids. Deletions cut 3 bases from V and 4 bases from J, with 8 bases between. Germline V gene sequence: CDR1 MGHRA, CDR2 YSYEKL. The CDR3 is CASSQGEADTQYF. The CDR3 DNA follows: TGCGCCAGCAGCCAGGGGGAAGCAGATACGCAGTATTTT.

The chain employs TRBV29-1 and TRBJ1-1; 7 bases align to TRBD1. The germline V gene encodes CDR1 SQVTM and CDR2 ANQGSEA. The V and J ends lost 6 bases and 10 bases, in that order; junction bases with no gene match: 8. The CDR3 consists of 11 residues. The CDR3 is CSVPRQGTAFF. For the CDR3, the DNA is TGCAGCGTCCCAAGACAGGGAACAGCTTTCTTT.

This chain uses TRBV11-2 with TRBJ1-2; TRBD1 aligns across 8 bases. The CDR3 sequence is 15 residues long. Germline CDR1 SGHAT, CDR2 FQNNGV. V lost 5 bases to trimming and J lost 8 bases; unmatched junction nucleotides: 13. The CDR3 region has the DNA TGTGCCAGCAGCACTGCGGGACAGGTCGTAGAAGGCTACACCTTC. Encoded protein: CASSTAGQVVEGYTF.